Listed below are T cell receptor beta chains from one sample, sequenced in a study of blood T cells in healthy people across ages. TCRdb reprocessed the 5' RACE reads with MiXCR, giving one entry per CDR3 protein. This repertoire shows about 1.4 million distinct CDR3 sequences, 45% to 70% found once; its top ten account for 6.5% to 8.5%. Sample: blood. These receptors came from a man between 18 and 35 years old in good health. Both conserved end residues are part of each CDR3. A D gene is named only where the DNA matches it firmly. The listing skips clone size in some rows; elsewhere it reads once, few, many or a size class.

TGTGCCAGCACCGGGGGGGGTTCTCGGCAGCCCCAGCATTTT,CASTGGGSRQPQHF,TRBJ1-5,TRBV6-2/TRBV6-3,-,-
TGCAGTGCTAGAGGCAGGGAGATTCTGAACACTGAAGCTTTCTTT,CSARGREILNTEAFF,TRBJ1-1,TRBV20-1,-,-
TGCAGTGCTCATAGCGGGAGGGGCAATGAGCAGTTCTTC,CSAHSGRGNEQFF,TRBJ2-1,TRBV20-1,TRBD2,-
TGTGCCAGCAGTTCTTACTGGACTAGCGCAGTCTACGAGCAGTACTTC,CASSSYWTSAVYEQYF,TRBJ2-7,TRBV27,TRBD2,-
TGCAGTGCCCAATCGACAGGGATGGCAGATACGCAGTATTTT,CSAQSTGMADTQYF,TRBJ2-3,TRBV20-1,TRBD1,-
TGTGCCAGCAGCGTAGGGACCTATGGCTACACCTTC,CASSVGTYGYTF,TRBJ1-2,TRBV9,-,few
TGTGCCAGCAGCGTAGCCGGAGGGAGGGAGCAGTACTTC,CASSVAGGREQYF,TRBJ2-4,TRBV9,TRBD2,few
TGCGCCAGCAGCCAAGCGGGAGGAGGAGAGACCCAGTACTTC,CASSQAGGGETQYF,TRBJ2-5,TRBV4-1,TRBD2,many
TGTGCCAGCAGTTACGCAGAAGGGTACCAGCCCCAGCATTTT,CASSYAEGYQPQHF,TRBJ1-5,TRBV6-6,-,-
TGTGCCAGCAGCGGCGGGGGAACTGGTGGCTACACCTTC,CASSGGGTGGYTF,TRBJ1-2,TRBV6-5,-,-
TGTGCCAGCAGCGACGGGACTAGCGGGTACCAAGAGACCCAGTACTTC,CASSDGTSGYQETQYF,TRBJ2-5,TRBV9,TRBD2,-
TGTGCCAGCAGTCCTAGCAGGGACGGCATTCAGTACTTC,CASSPSRDGIQYF,TRBJ2-4,TRBV12-3/TRBV12-4,-,-
TGCAGCGCTCAGACAGGAGTCAACTATGGCTACACCTTC,CSAQTGVNYGYTF,TRBJ1-2,TRBV29-1,-,-
TGTGCCAGCAGCCAAGTGGGGACAGGGGTTAACTATGGCTACACCTTC,CASSQVGTGVNYGYTF,TRBJ1-2,TRBV3-1,TRBD1,-
TGTGCCACCTCAGAAAGGGTTGAATCTGGGGCCAACGTCCTGACTTTC,CATSERVESGANVLTF,TRBJ2-6,TRBV15,-,few
TGCAGCGTTGATTCGGATAGCGGGCGGATAGCAGATACGCAGTATTTT,CSVDSDSGRIADTQYF,TRBJ2-3,TRBV29-1,TRBD2,-
TGTGCCAGCAGGGAACAGGGAATAAGTGGCTACACCTTC,CASREQGISGYTF,TRBJ1-2,TRBV2,-,-
TGTGCCAGCAGTTTTGCCGGGACAGGCTACGAGCAGTACTTC,CASSFAGTGYEQYF,TRBJ2-7,TRBV27,TRBD1,once
TGTGCCAGCAGTTTAGATGGAACGGGTGAGACCCAGTACTTC,CASSLDGTGETQYF,TRBJ2-5,TRBV28,-,-
TGTGCCAGCCGAGGACAGTACAGCTCCTATAATTCACCCCTCCACTTT,CASRGQYSSYNSPLHF,TRBJ1-6,TRBV7-9,-,-
TGCGCCAGCAGCCAAGACTTAGGGACTGGGGCCAACGTCCTGACTTTC,CASSQDLGTGANVLTF,TRBJ2-6,TRBV4-3,-,few
TGTGCCAGCAGCCACGCTAGCGGGAAGGAGGAGACCCAGTACTTC,CASSHASGKEETQYF,TRBJ2-5,TRBV3-1,TRBD2,-